These 10 T cell receptor beta chains originate from one sample sequenced in a study of T cell changes during pregnancy in multiple sclerosis. TCRdb's copy holds only in-frame clones and misses some; the assay was immunoSEQ multiplex PCR. The repertoire includes 25,000 to 40,000 clones, 87% of them detected once, and over 7.5% sits in the top ten. Material: CD8+ T cells from peripheral blood mononuclear cells, obtained before pregnancy. The receptor source for this set is a female donor with multiple sclerosis, enrolled in a pregnancy study.

This sequence joins TRBV28 and TRBJ2-7, with 7 positions matching TRBD2. In germline, CDR1 is MDHEN, CDR2 SYDVKM. This CDR3 contains 16 residues. Trimming cost V 6 bases and J 3 bases; bases outside gene matches: 14. In nucleotides, the CDR3 is TGTGCCAGCAGCATACCGGCGAGGGAGGGCTACTACGAGCAGTACTTC. Translating it yields CASSIPAREGYYEQYF.

The genes are TRBV28 and TRBJ1-3; TRBD1 matches at 8 bases. This CDR3 contains 15 residues. Germline CDR1 and CDR2: MDHEN and SYDVKM. Losses at the gene ends were 4 bases for V and 8 bases for J; bases not matched to a gene: 10. The CDR3 coding sequence is TGTGCCAGCAGTTCTATGACAGGGGCCGGGGACACCATATATTTT. This translates into CASSSMTGAGDTIYF.

The rearrangement links TRBV28 to TRBJ2-2, with 8 bases identical to TRBD1. The CDR3 is 16 residues long. The V gene end was trimmed by 6 bases and the J gene end by 4 bases; junction bases not matched to a gene: 10. The germline CDR1 and CDR2 sequences are MDHEN and SYDVKM. CDR3 sequence: CASRMDRDGSTGELFF. CDR3 sequence (DNA): TGTGCCAGCAGAATGGACAGGGATGGTTCCACCGGGGAGCTGTTTTTT.

The gene calls are TRBV14 and TRBJ2-2; 11 positions match TRBD2. Germline V gene sequence: CDR1 SGHDN, CDR2 FVKESK. This CDR3 spans 17 amino acids. V dropped 4 bases and J dropped 1; count of bases not matched to a gene: 5. CDR3 protein: CASSRGLADMNTGELFF. The CDR3, as DNA: TGTGCCAGCAGCCGGGGACTAGCGGATATGAACACCGGGGAGCTGTTTTTT.

This chain uses TRBV6-5 with TRBJ1-1; D gene unclear. V was pared by 5 bases and J by 11 bases, with 18 bases between. The CDR3 is made up of 13 amino acids. Germline CDR1 is MNHEY and CDR2 is SVGAGI. In DNA form, the CDR3 reads TGTGCCAGCAGTCCACAGATGATGGGAGAGGCTTTCTTT. As protein: CASSPQMMGEAFF.

This chain uses TRBV13 with TRBJ1-2; no clear D gene. V lost 0 bases and J lost 3, with 14 bases in between. Germline loops: CDR1 PRHDT, CDR2 FYEKMQ (reference sequence). The CDR3 totals 16 residues. The CDR3 reads CASSLGSAGTHYGYTF. The CDR3 DNA reads as TGTGCCAGCAGCTTAGGCTCTGCAGGAACCCACTATGGCTACACCTTC.

The genes are TRBV5-6 and TRBJ1-1; D gene unclear. The CDR3 loop spans 15 amino acids. V lost 3 bases and J lost 1, with 13 bases in between. Germline assignment: CDR1 SGHDT and CDR2 YYEEEE. The CDR3, as DNA: TGTGCCAGCAGCTACCGACAAGGATGGAACACTGAAGCTTTCTTT. This codes for CASSYRQGWNTEAFF.

The genes are TRBV10-2 and TRBJ1-1; D is perhaps TRBD1 (6 bases). Germline CDR1 WSHSY, CDR2 SAAADI. This CDR3 comprises 11 residues. Trimming cost V 11 bases and J 4 bases, with 11 bases left between them. The CDR3, as DNA: TGCGCCTCCCTAGGGGGCACTGAAGCTTTCTTT. Translation gives CASLGGTEAFF.

This chain links TRBV6-5 with TRBJ2-3; D might be TRBD2 (5 bases). V lost 1 base to trimming and J lost 4 bases, with 9 bases between them. This CDR3 region has 14 residues. Germline-derived CDR1 and CDR2 are MNHEY and SVGAGI. DNA for the CDR3: TGTGCCAGCAGTTACTTCGGGAATTCAGATACGCAGTATTTT. Its translation: CASSYFGNSDTQYF.

The chain employs TRBV2 and TRBJ2-7; D unresolved. The CDR3 loop spans 14 amino acids. CDR1 and CDR2 (germline): SNHLY, FYNNEI. Trimming removed 1 base from V and 0 bases from J, with 7 bases in between. The CDR3: CASSEGAYSYEQYF. CDR3 nucleotides: TGTGCCAGCAGTGAAGGGGCCTACTCCTACGAGCAGTACTTC.